The 18 T cell receptor beta chains below were found in one sample sequenced in a study of T cell responses to AZD1222 COVID-19 vaccine. Some clones are missing from TCRdb's copy, which holds only in-frame ones; the method was immunoSEQ multiplex PCR. The sample has about 110,000 clones, 86% seen once. This material consisted of peripheral blood, taken on day 0 of AZD1222 vaccination. All receptors come from an adult in good health.

V usage is TRBV6-5 and J usage is TRBJ1-1; D ambiguous. The CDR3 totals 16 residues. The germline V gene has CDR1 MNHEY and CDR2 SVGAGI. V lost 4 bases and J 2 bases, leaving 17 bases between the germline ends. Written as DNA, the CDR3 is TGTGCCAGCAGTTCCCGCTCCATAACGGGTAACACTGAAGCTTTCTTT. This gives the protein CASSSRSITGNTEAFF.

This chain connects TRBV7-2 to TRBJ2-5, with D possibly being TRBD2 (6 bases). The CDR3 spans 14 residues. V lost 3 bases and J 7 bases, leaving 15 bases between the germline ends. Germline CDR1 SGHTA, CDR2 FQGNSA. CDR3 coding DNA: TGTGCCAGCAGCTTCGGCACTAGCTCCGGGACCCAGTACTTC. Its protein product is CASSFGTSSGTQYF.

This clone has only a few counts. The chain is built from TRBV30 and TRBJ1-2; D not certain. The CDR3 extends over 12 amino acids. From germline, CDR1 is GTSNPN and CDR2 SVGIG (reference sequence). V dropped 3 bases and J dropped 8 bases, with 13 bases sitting between them. This CDR3 reads CAWSPGLRGYTF. The CDR3 nucleotides are TGTGCCTGGAGCCCAGGACTGAGGGGCTACACCTTC.

The V call is TRBV19, the J call TRBJ1-1, with a weak D call TRBD1 (6 bases). Trimming removed 7 bases at V and 1 base at J, with 13 bases between. Germline V gives CDR1 LNHDA, CDR2 SQIVND (reference sequence). This CDR3 has 14 residues. CDR3 coding DNA: TGTGCCAGTAACTCCTGGGGGCCGAACACTGAAGCTTTCTTT. Protein: CASNSWGPNTEAFF.

This clone was found a few times. The chain recombines TRBV7-3 with TRBJ2-2; D remains ambiguous. The V gene's germline CDR1 is SGHTA and CDR2 FQGTGA. The CDR3 covers 13 residues. Trimming took off 5 bases at V and 3 bases at J, with 7 bases between the two ends. The CDR3 nucleotides read TGTGCCAGCAGCCGACCGGACACCGGGGAGCTGTTTTTT. This sequence encodes CASSRPDTGELFF.

The V and J genes are TRBV4-3 and TRBJ1-4; D perhaps matches TRBD1 (5 bases). V was cut by 1 base and J by 5 bases, with 11 bases left in between. The V gene's germline CDR1 is LGHNA and CDR2 YSLEER. The CDR3 covers 15 residues. DNA for the CDR3: TGCGCCAGCAGCCAAGGTACAGGTATAAATGAAAAACTGTTTTTT. As protein: CASSQGTGINEKLFF.

V and J are TRBV30 and TRBJ1-6; no clear D. Per the germline V gene, CDR1 is GTSNPN and CDR2 is SVGIG (reference sequence). Trimming left V 0 bases short and J 8 bases short, with 14 bases between. This CDR3 has 15 amino acids. Written as DNA, the CDR3 is TGTGCCTGGAGTGTAGGGCGGAGAAGGGATTCACCCCTCCACTTT. It is translated as CAWSVGRRRDSPLHF.

CDR3 residues: CASSQGDPTNEKLFF. The CDR3 coding sequence is TGCGCCAGCAGCCAAGGGGACCCAACTAATGAAAAACTGTTTTTT. The rearrangement links TRBV4-3 to TRBJ1-4; D might be TRBD1 (5 bases). V was clipped by 1 base and J by 0 bases, with 6 bases between them. The CDR3 consists of 15 residues. Per germline, CDR1 LGHNA and CDR2 YSLEER.

In its sample, this clone was seen a few times. The V gene is TRBV7-2, the J gene TRBJ1-6; no firm D call. Trimming cost V 1 base and J 6 bases, with 16 bases left between them. The CDR3 is made up of 17 amino acids. From germline, CDR1 is SGHTA and CDR2 FQGNSA. CDR3 in amino acids: CASSLGQGPGGNSPLHF. Here the CDR3 DNA reads TGTGCCAGCAGCTTAGGGCAAGGGCCAGGAGGTAATTCACCCCTCCACTTT. The full variable domain, completed using reference TRBV7-2 and TRBJ1-6, is GAGVSQSPSNKVTEKGKDVELRCDPISGHTALYWYRQSLGQGLEFLIYFQGNSAPDKSGLPSDRFSAERTGGSVSTLTIQRTQQEDSAVYLCASSLGQGPGGNSPLHFGNGTRLTVT.

V usage is TRBV19 and J usage is TRBJ1-1; D is uncertain. V was pared by 4 bases and J by 2 bases, with 8 bases between. Germline CDR1 reads LNHDA; CDR2 reads SQIVND (reference sequence). This CDR3 has 13 amino acids. In nucleotides, the CDR3 is TGTGCCAGTAGTACCGACAAAAACACTGAAGCTTTCTTT. It translates to CASSTDKNTEAFF.

This sequence joins TRBV2 and TRBJ2-7; D perhaps matches TRBD2 (6 bases). This CDR3 region has 13 residues. Germline assignment: CDR1 SNHLY and CDR2 FYNNEI. V was pared by 11 bases and J by 1 base, with 15 bases between. CDR3 in amino acids: CAGWGVRSYEQYF. The DNA for the CDR3 is TGTGCCGGCTGGGGGGTTCGGTCCTACGAGCAGTACTTC.

The V call is TRBV28, the J call TRBJ2-5; no definite D call. In germline, CDR1 is MDHEN, CDR2 SYDVKM. V lost 10 bases and J lost 5, with 11 bases in between. This CDR3 contains 11 residues. The CDR3 sequence: CATLDEETQYF. DNA of the CDR3: TGTGCCACTCTCGACGAGGAGACCCAGTACTTC.

The rearrangement uses TRBV28 and TRBJ2-7; 7 bases fit TRBD2. The CDR3 totals 12 residues. J lost 3 bases, V lost 10 bases, and 6 bases had no gene match. Germline-derived CDR1 and CDR2 are MDHEN and SYDVKM. The CDR3 region has the DNA TGTGCCACCATGGGGGGGAACTACGAGCAGTACTTC. This gives the protein CATMGGNYEQYF.

This rearrangement joins TRBV19 to TRBJ1-4; TRBD1 agrees at 9 bases. Germline CDR1 LNHDA, CDR2 SQIVND (reference sequence). V lost 7 bases to trimming and J lost 8 bases; unmatched junction nucleotides: 5. The CDR3 consists of 13 residues. The CDR3 sequence: CASTGQGREKLFF. The DNA of the CDR3 is TGTGCCAGTACGGGACAGGGAAGAGAAAAACTGTTTTTT.

The chain carries TRBV4-1 and TRBJ1-2, with 10 positions matching TRBD1. Germline trimming cut 3 bases from V and 8 bases from J; bases unmatched to any gene: 3. The CDR3 has 13 residues. Germline V gives CDR1 MGHRA, CDR2 YSYEKL. As DNA, the CDR3 is TGCGCCAGCAGCCAGGGACAGGGGTACGGCTACACCTTC. It codes for CASSQGQGYGYTF.

The chain recombines TRBV19 with TRBJ2-5, with 7 bases identical to TRBD1. V lost 3 bases, J lost 2 bases, and 9 bases stayed unmatched. The CDR3 is made up of 16 amino acids. The germline CDR1 and CDR2 sequences are LNHDA and SQIVND (reference sequence). The CDR3 DNA reads as TGTGCCAGTAGTATGCAGACAGGGTCGGGTCAAGAGACCCAGTACTTC. Amino acid sequence: CASSMQTGSGQETQYF.

The chain joins TRBV4-1 to TRBJ2-7, with 9 bases matching TRBD2. The CDR3 contains 16 residues. The junction had 4 bases not matched to a gene; V was cut back by 1 base and J by 0 bases. CDR1 is MGHRA and CDR2 is YSYEKL in the germline V gene. The chain's CDR3 is CASSQAIAGASYEQYF. In nucleotides, the CDR3 is TGCGCCAGCAGCCAAGCGATAGCGGGGGCCTCCTACGAGCAGTACTTC.

V usage is TRBV28 and J usage is TRBJ2-1; TRBD1 aligns across 7 bases. The CDR3 extends over 13 amino acids. The ends lost 6 bases at V and 10 bases at J; junction bases unmatched: 9. Per germline, CDR1 MDHEN and CDR2 SYDVKM. The DNA of the CDR3 is TGTGCCAGCAGGACAACAGGGGCCAGGGAGCAGTTCTTC. This translates into CASRTTGAREQFF.